The present TCR beta chain was sequenced within a study of blood T cells in healthy people across ages. Findings of the study overall: Any conclusive comparison of naive versus antigen-experienced cells was prevented by using unsorted PBMCs. Among long-lived donors, naive CD4+ cells were more numerous and diversity higher than in aged donors.

It was with a sample-barcoded 5' primer and a J-beta primer mix that a second PCR of roughly 7 to 12 cycles was run. TCRdb itself ran the 5' RACE reads through MiXCR, one entry per CDR3 protein. Here the sample spans hundreds of thousands of distinct CDR3 sequences, 45% to 55% being singletons. Remarks on this clonotype: The antigen remains undetermined.

This CDR3 is built from 18 residues. The V gene's germline CDR1 is SGHVS and CDR2 FNYEAQ. V gave up 5 bases and J gave up 1 base, with 21 bases separating them. Donors each provided about 10 milliliters of peripheral blood. The clonotype comes from an elderly man in good health. The genes are TRBV7-6 and TRBJ2-4, with D tentatively TRBD1 (5 bases). Sequenced: blood. The CDR3 bases are TGTGCCAGCAGCGCCCGACAGTTCAGCCCGATCGCCAAAAACATTCAGTACTTC. Protein product: CASSARQFSPIAKNIQYF.